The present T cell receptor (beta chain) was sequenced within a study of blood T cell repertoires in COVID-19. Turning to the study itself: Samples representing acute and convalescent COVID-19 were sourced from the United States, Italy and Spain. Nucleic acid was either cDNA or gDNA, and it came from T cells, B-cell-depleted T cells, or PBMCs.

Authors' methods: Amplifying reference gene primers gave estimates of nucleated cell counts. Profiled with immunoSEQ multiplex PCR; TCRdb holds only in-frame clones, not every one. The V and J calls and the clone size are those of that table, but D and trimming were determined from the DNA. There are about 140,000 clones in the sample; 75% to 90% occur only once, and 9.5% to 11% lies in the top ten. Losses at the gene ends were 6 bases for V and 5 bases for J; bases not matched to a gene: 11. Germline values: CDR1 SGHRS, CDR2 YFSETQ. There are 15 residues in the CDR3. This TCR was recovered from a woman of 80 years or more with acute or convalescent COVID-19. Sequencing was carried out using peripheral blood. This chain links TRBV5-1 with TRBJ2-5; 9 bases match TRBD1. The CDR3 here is CASTEAQGAGETQYF. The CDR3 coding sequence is TGCGCCAGCACGGAGGCACAGGGGGCTGGGGAGACCCAGTACTTC.